This entry lists 10 T cell receptor beta chains sequenced from one sample in a study of blood T cells in healthy people across ages. Then a second PCR, running roughly 7 to 11 cycles, was carried out with a sample-barcoded 5' primer and a J-beta primer mix. MiXCR, run by TCRdb on the 5' RACE reads, gives a single entry per CDR3 protein. The sample contains 800,000 to 1,300,000 distinct CDR3 sequences, approximately 25% of which appear only once. The sample was also reused in another study, on T cells of mothers and their children.

Sequencing input: blood. These TCRs come from a girl aged 2 to 9 in good health.

V is TRBV7-3 and J is TRBJ2-5; 10 bases agree with TRBD2. Judging by the DNA end, TRBJ2-1 fits better; the J call may be wrong. The CDR3 loop spans 13 amino acids. Germline V CDR1 and CDR2: SGHTA, FQGTGA. CDR3 bases: TGTGCCAGCAGCTCGAGCGGGGGGGGTCAGCAGTTCTTC. Residues: CASSSSGGGQQFF.

This chain joins TRBV27 and TRBJ1-2; D is unresolved. There are 13 residues in the CDR3. Germline CDR1 MNHEY, CDR2 SMNVEV (reference sequence). V lost 4 bases and J 6 bases, leaving 12 bases between the germline ends. The CDR3: CASSSSLVDGYTF. The CDR3 DNA sequence: TGTGCCAGCAGTTCGTCACTTGTGGATGGCTACACCTTC.

This clonotype was counted only a few times. This chain links TRBV20-1 with TRBJ2-1; D gene ambiguous. The V gene's germline CDR1 is DFQATT and CDR2 SNEGSKA (reference sequence). The V end was cut by 3 bases, the J end by 14 bases, with 23 bases between. The CDR3 extends over 14 amino acids. As DNA, the CDR3 is TGCAGTGCTAGGCTCCAAAACAAGGTCCAGAATGAGTTCTTC. Translated, it gives CSARLQNKVQNEFF.

The chain employs TRBV12-3 or TRBV12-4 and TRBJ1-4, with D possibly TRBD1 on 6 matching bases. Trimming shortened V by 7 bases and J by 7 bases, and 7 bases separated the two germline ends. There are 11 residues in the CDR3. CDR3 bases: TGTGCCAGCATGGGGGCTGAAAAACTGTTTTTT. It yields the protein CASMGAEKLFF.

This clonotype occurred a few times. This rearrangement joins TRBV7-2 to TRBJ2-7; D is unclear. V shed 4 bases and J shed 1 base, with 8 bases lying between them. Germline V gene sequence: CDR1 SGHTA, CDR2 FQGNSA. The CDR3 length is 13 residues. CDR3 nucleotide sequence: TGTGCCAGCAGCTCCGATCCATCCTACGAGCAGTACTTC. This translates into CASSSDPSYEQYF.

This sequence joins TRBV20-1 and TRBJ2-5; D might be TRBD1 (5 bases). V lost 1 base and J lost 2, with 11 bases in between. The CDR3 spans 14 residues. The V gene's germline CDR1 is DFQATT and CDR2 SNEGSKA (reference sequence). The CDR3, as DNA: TGCAGTGCTAGAGTCATGGACACACAAGAGACCCAGTACTTC. Translating it yields CSARVMDTQETQYF.

This clonotype was observed a handful of times. The chain carries TRBV27 and TRBJ2-7; 8 nucleotides align to TRBD2. Germline V gene data show CDR1 as MNHEY and CDR2 as SMNVEV (reference sequence). There are 14 residues in the CDR3. Trimming cost V 5 bases and J 7 bases; bases outside gene matches: 10. The CDR3 DNA reads as TGTGCCAGCAGTCAGACTAGCGTCGGAGGAGAGCAGTACTTC. Residues: CASSQTSVGGEQYF.

This clonotype was counted a few times. The chain is built from TRBV9 and TRBJ2-3; 13 nucleotides match TRBD2. Germline values: CDR1 SGDLS, CDR2 YYNGEE. V was clipped by 4 bases and J by 7 bases; unmatched bases: 9. The CDR3 contains 16 residues. The CDR3 nucleotides are TGTGCCAGCAGCAAAGGACTAGCGGGAGATGGCTATACGCAGTATTTT. Amino acid sequence: CASSKGLAGDGYTQYF.

This clonotype came up a few times. V and J are TRBV20-1 and TRBJ2-1, with D maybe TRBD1 (6 bases). The V end was cut by 8 bases, the J end by 16 bases, with 27 bases between. Germline V gives CDR1 DFQATT, CDR2 SNEGSKA (reference sequence). This CDR3 spans 13 amino acids. CDR3 in amino acids: CSTLRDNYNGQFF. The CDR3 DNA reads TGCAGTACCCTCCGGGACAACTACAATGGGCAATTCTTC.

V and J are TRBV28 and TRBJ2-7, with a weak D call TRBD1 (6 bases). The CDR3 runs to 17 residues. Trimming took off 1 base at V and 3 bases at J, with 19 bases between the two ends. Germline CDR1 MDHEN, CDR2 SYDVKM. CDR3 sequence reads: CASSLSYGMGHDYEQYF. CDR3 coding DNA: TGTGCCAGCAGTTTATCTTATGGGATGGGACATGACTACGAGCAGTACTTC.